The 23 T cell receptor beta chains presented below share a single source sample, sequenced in a study of cytomegalovirus exposure and HLA in healthy donors. The PCR had 60 Vbeta and 13 Jbeta primers. Method: immunoSEQ multiplex PCR; TCRdb's copy keeps in-frame clones and lacks some. The sample has about 190,000 clones, roughly 80% seen once; the top ten hold 0.7% to 0.95%. The sample was PBMCs. These receptors were taken from a woman aged 18-35 years in good health and CMV-seronegative.

The chain uses TRBV7-9 and TRBJ2-3, with 7 bases aligning to TRBD2. From germline, CDR1 is SEHNR and CDR2 FQNEAQ (reference sequence). The CDR3 loop spans 14 amino acids. The V gene end was trimmed by 3 bases and the J gene end by 4 bases; junction bases not matched to a gene: 4. CDR3 region: CASSLSLAADTQYF. In DNA form, the CDR3 reads TGTGCCAGCAGCTTGTCGCTAGCGGCAGATACGCAGTATTTT.

The rearrangement joins TRBV19 to TRBJ2-6; 10 nucleotides align to TRBD1. CDR3 length equals 17 residues. CDR1 LNHDA and CDR2 SQIVND come from the germline V gene (reference sequence). V was pared by 5 bases and J by 0 bases, with 4 bases of the junction left unmatched. The CDR3 DNA reads TGTGCCAGTAGTCATGGACAGGGGGACTCTGGGGCCAACGTCCTGACTTTC. The encoded protein is CASSHGQGDSGANVLTF.

This chain connects TRBV5-1 to TRBJ2-5, with 7 bases fitting TRBD1. Looked up from germline, CDR1 is SGHRS and CDR2 is YFSETQ. The trim removed 2 bases at V and 3 bases at J, leaving 1 base unmatched. The CDR3 covers 13 residues. The CDR3 loop is CASSFGTEETQYF. CDR3 nucleotides: TGCGCCAGCAGCTTCGGGACAGAAGAGACCCAGTACTTC.

The sample holds one count of this clone. This chain joins TRBV18 and TRBJ1-5; D possibly corresponds to TRBD1 (5 bases). Germline CDR1 KGHSH, CDR2 LQKENI. The CDR3 extends over 15 amino acids. Trimming left V 3 bases short and J 4 bases short, with 13 bases between. The CDR3 sequence: CASSPQGTPNQPQHF. The CDR3 DNA reads as TGTGCCAGCTCACCTCAGGGAACCCCAAATCAGCCCCAGCATTTT.

This sequence joins TRBV25-1 and TRBJ2-3; the match to TRBD2 covers 8 bases. J gave up 1 base and V 4 bases, and 4 bases lay outside the gene matches. The CDR3 spans 15 residues. Germline V gene lookup returns CDR1 MGHDK and CDR2 SYGVNS. The CDR3 protein is CASSASAGGTDTQYF. CDR3 in DNA: TGTGCCAGCAGTGCTTCAGCGGGAGGCACAGATACGCAGTATTTT.

J is TRBJ2-1 and V is TRBV6-6; a weak D match, TRBD2 (6 bases). The CDR3 covers 16 residues. Germline CDR1 MNHNY, CDR2 SVGAGI (reference sequence). Deletions cut 0 bases from V and 0 bases from J, with 9 bases between. The CDR3 DNA follows: TGTGCCAGCAGTTACTCATGGGAGGTCTCCTACAATGAGCAGTTCTTC. This gives the protein CASSYSWEVSYNEQFF.

This clone was counted between two and nine times. The chain combines TRBV28 with TRBJ2-1; the match to TRBD2 covers 7 bases. The J segment lost 0 bases and the V segment lost 2 bases, leaving 7 bases of the junction unmatched. Germline-derived CDR1 and CDR2 are MDHEN and SYDVKM. The CDR3 runs to 17 residues. CDR3 sequence reads: CASSLAWGGSSYNEQFF. CDR3 coding DNA: TGTGCCAGCAGTTTAGCCTGGGGCGGGAGCTCCTACAATGAGCAGTTCTTC.

This sequence joins TRBV25-1 and TRBJ1-1, with no clear D. The V gene's germline CDR1 is MGHDK and CDR2 SYGVNS. V dropped 3 bases and J dropped 3 bases, with 14 bases sitting between them. The CDR3 extends over 15 amino acids. CDR3 amino acids: CASSEATGRDTEAFF. The CDR3 nucleotides are TGTGCCAGCAGTGAGGCTACCGGGCGGGACACTGAAGCTTTCTTT.

The rearrangement uses TRBV6-1 and TRBJ1-5; TRBD1 aligns across 7 bases. Germline trimming cut 5 bases from V and 5 bases from J; bases unmatched to any gene: 6. Germline values: CDR1 MNHNS, CDR2 SASEGT. The CDR3 is made up of 14 amino acids. CDR3 residues: CASSPGTVDQPQHF. The DNA for the CDR3 is TGTGCCAGCAGTCCCGGGACAGTCGATCAGCCCCAGCATTTT.

CDR3 nucleotides: TGTGCCAGCAGTTTGCCCGGAGTAGCGGGGAACAATGAGCAGTTCTTC. Translation gives CASSLPGVAGNNEQFF. The V call is TRBV28, the J call TRBJ2-1; 8 bases match TRBD2. V lost 3 bases to trimming and J lost 5 bases; unmatched junction nucleotides: 9. Germline V lookup: CDR1 MDHEN, CDR2 SYDVKM. This CDR3 is 16 amino acids long.

V usage is TRBV2 and J usage is TRBJ2-1; 11 bases are shared with TRBD1. Germline values: CDR1 SNHLY, CDR2 FYNNEI. V shed 3 bases and J 6 bases; nucleotides not matched to a gene: 7. This CDR3 is built from 16 residues. This CDR3 reads CASSDSGTGGSNEQFF. The CDR3 DNA is TGTGCCAGCAGTGACTCCGGGACAGGGGGGAGCAATGAGCAGTTCTTC.

V is TRBV4-2 and J is TRBJ2-4, with 11 bases fitting TRBD2. This CDR3 contains 17 residues. Germline CDR1 is LGHNA and CDR2 is YNFKEQ. V lost 0 bases to trimming and J lost 9 bases; unmatched junction nucleotides: 10. Here the CDR3 DNA reads TGTGCCAGCAGCCAAGAAGGGACTAGCGGTGCTCTAAGCATTCAGTACTTC. Its protein product is CASSQEGTSGALSIQYF.

This clone was seen a single time. The V gene is TRBV2, the J gene TRBJ2-5; 9 nucleotides line up with TRBD2. V dropped 5 bases and J dropped 0; count of bases not matched to a gene: 4. In germline, CDR1 is SNHLY, CDR2 FYNNEI. The CDR3 consists of 15 residues. The CDR3 reads CASSRLAGDQETQYF. The CDR3 nucleotides read TGTGCCAGCAGTCGCTTAGCGGGGGACCAAGAGACCCAGTACTTC.

The rearrangement uses TRBV5-1 and TRBJ2-5; D perhaps matches TRBD2 (5 bases). CDR3 length: 16 amino acids. The germline V gene has CDR1 SGHRS and CDR2 YFSETQ. V lost 2 bases, J lost 10 bases, and 24 bases lay in between. In DNA, the CDR3 is TGCGCCAGCAGCTTAAATCGAGAGGGCCGAGAGTGGGGCCAGTACTTC. Translation gives CASSLNREGREWGQYF.

The chain couples TRBV28 to TRBJ2-1; D may be TRBD1 (5 bases). Germline V CDR1 and CDR2: MDHEN, SYDVKM. Trimming took 3 bases from V and 6 from J, leaving 15 bases between them. The CDR3 is 15 residues long. This CDR3 reads CASSFPTGHVNEQFF. The DNA for the CDR3 is TGTGCCAGCAGTTTCCCTACAGGACATGTCAATGAGCAGTTCTTC.

This clone was found a few times. This rearrangement joins TRBV12-2 to TRBJ2-1; the table's D gene call, TRBD2, was not cross checked with the DNA. TRBV12-2 is a pseudogene locus. This CDR3 region has 16 residues. The CDR3 sequence: CASRLERGLPYNEQFF. In DNA form, the CDR3 reads TGTGCAAGTCGCTTAGAACGCGGGCTACCCTACAATGAGCAGTTCTTC.

This clone was recorded once. V usage is TRBV11-3 and J usage is TRBJ2-2; D not certain. Trimming removed 0 bases from V and 6 bases from J, with 8 bases in between. This CDR3 region has 14 residues. CDR1 is SGHNT, CDR2 YENEEA, per germline. The CDR3 DNA reads TGTGCCAGCAGCTTAGAATTGCAGGCCGGGGAGCTGTTTTTT. Translating gives CASSLELQAGELFF. Drawing the rest from reference TRBV11-3 and TRBJ2-2, the complete variable domain is EAGVVQSPRYKIIEKKQPVAFWCNPISGHNTLYWYLQNLGQGPELLIRYENEEAVDDSQLPKDRFSAERLKGVDSTLKIQPAELGDSAVYLCASSLELQAGELFFGEGSRLTVL.

This rearrangement joins TRBV9 to TRBJ1-2; D uncertain. The V end lost 1 base, the J end lost 6 bases, and 7 bases lay between the germline ends. In germline, CDR1 is SGDLS, CDR2 YYNGEE. There are 12 residues in the CDR3. The CDR3 DNA reads TGTGCCAGCAGCGTAACAGCTAATGGCTACACCTTC. This codes for CASSVTANGYTF.

In DNA, the CDR3 is TGTGCCAGCAGCAGAACCGGGACAGGGCCCTACGAGCAGTACTTC. Encoded protein: CASSRTGTGPYEQYF. This sequence joins TRBV27 and TRBJ2-7, with 9 bases aligning to TRBD1. From germline, CDR1 is MNHEY and CDR2 SMNVEV (reference sequence). This CDR3 has 15 residues. With V trimmed by 6 bases and J by 2 bases, 8 bases remained unmatched.

This clone was observed once. V and J are TRBV19 and TRBJ2-1; 13 bases are a match to TRBD2. This CDR3 spans 16 amino acids. J gave up 9 bases and V 3 bases, and 8 bases lay outside the gene matches. Germline V gene lookup returns CDR1 LNHDA and CDR2 SQIVND (reference sequence). In DNA, the CDR3 is TGTGCCAGTAGTATCCGGACTAGCGGGAGAGGTGGTGAGCAGTTCTTC. Protein sequence: CASSIRTSGRGGEQFF.

The chain combines TRBV5-6 with TRBJ1-6, with no clear D. This CDR3 has 15 residues. Trimming pared 4 bases from V and 4 bases from J, leaving 12 bases between. Germline CDR1 is SGHDT and CDR2 is YYEEEE. The CDR3 DNA follows: TGTGCCAGCAGCAACCTACAGCTTTATAATTCACCCCTCCACTTT. Translating gives CASSNLQLYNSPLHF.

The chain couples TRBV29-1 to TRBJ2-7; tentatively, D is TRBD2 (5 bases). CDR1 is SQVTM, CDR2 ANQGSEA, per germline. The V gene lost 6 bases and the J gene lost 2 bases, with 14 bases spanning the gap. The CDR3 contains 13 residues. This CDR3 reads CSVETEATYEQYF. CDR3 nucleotides: TGCAGCGTCGAGACGGAGGCGACCTACGAGCAGTACTTC.

This clone was seen just once. This sequence joins TRBV7-8 and TRBJ1-1, with D tentatively TRBD1 (6 bases). CDR1 and CDR2 from the germline V gene are SGHVS and FQNEAQ. The CDR3 extends over 17 amino acids. The V and J ends lost 0 bases and 6 bases respectively, with 20 bases between them. In DNA form, the CDR3 reads TGTGCCAGCAGCTTAGCGCCCCAATCCGCGGGGGCTTCTGAAGCTTTCTTT. Amino acids: CASSLAPQSAGASEAFF.